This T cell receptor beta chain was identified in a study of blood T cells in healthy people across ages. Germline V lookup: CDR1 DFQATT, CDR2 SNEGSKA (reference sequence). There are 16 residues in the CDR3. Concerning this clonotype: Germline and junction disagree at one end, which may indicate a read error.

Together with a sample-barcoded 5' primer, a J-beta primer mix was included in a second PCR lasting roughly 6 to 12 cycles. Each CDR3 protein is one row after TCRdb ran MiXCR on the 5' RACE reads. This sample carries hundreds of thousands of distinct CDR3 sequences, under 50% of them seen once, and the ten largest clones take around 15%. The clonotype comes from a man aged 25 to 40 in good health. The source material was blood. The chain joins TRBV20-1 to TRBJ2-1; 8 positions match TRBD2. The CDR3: CSARDSSSGAYNEQFF. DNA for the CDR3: TGTAGTGCTAGAGACTCGAGTAGCGGGGCCTACAATGAGCAGTTCTTC.